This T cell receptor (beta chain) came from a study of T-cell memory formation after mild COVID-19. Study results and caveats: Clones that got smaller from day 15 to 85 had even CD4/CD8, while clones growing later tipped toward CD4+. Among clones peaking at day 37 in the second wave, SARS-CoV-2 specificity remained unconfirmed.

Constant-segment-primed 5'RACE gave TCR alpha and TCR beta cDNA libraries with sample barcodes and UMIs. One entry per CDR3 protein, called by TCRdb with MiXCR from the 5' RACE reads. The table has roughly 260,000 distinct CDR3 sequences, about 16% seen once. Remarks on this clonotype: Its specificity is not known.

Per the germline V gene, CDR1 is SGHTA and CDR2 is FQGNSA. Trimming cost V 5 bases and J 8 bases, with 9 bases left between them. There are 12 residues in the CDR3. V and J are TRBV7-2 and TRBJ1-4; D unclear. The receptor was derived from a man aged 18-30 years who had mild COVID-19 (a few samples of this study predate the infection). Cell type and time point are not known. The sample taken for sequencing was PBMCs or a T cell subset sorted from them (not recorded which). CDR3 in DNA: TGTGCCAGCAGCCCTAGGGAGGAAAAACTGTTTTTT. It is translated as CASSPREEKLFF.